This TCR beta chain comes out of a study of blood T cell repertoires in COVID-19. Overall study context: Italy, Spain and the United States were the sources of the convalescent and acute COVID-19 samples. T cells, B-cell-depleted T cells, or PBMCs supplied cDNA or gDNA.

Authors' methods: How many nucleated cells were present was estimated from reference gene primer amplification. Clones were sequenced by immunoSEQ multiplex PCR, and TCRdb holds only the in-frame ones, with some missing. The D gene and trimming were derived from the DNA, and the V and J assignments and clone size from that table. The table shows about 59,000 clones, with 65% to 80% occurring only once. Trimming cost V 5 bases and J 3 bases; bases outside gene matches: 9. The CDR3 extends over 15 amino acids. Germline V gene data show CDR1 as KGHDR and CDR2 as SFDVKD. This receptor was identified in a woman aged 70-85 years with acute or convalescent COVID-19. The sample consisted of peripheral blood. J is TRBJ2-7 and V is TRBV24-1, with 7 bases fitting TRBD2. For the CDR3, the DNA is TGTGCCACCAGTGTCGAATCTAGCGGACTCTACGAGCAGTACTTC. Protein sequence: CATSVESSGLYEQYF.